The next 26 T cell receptor beta chains were all read from a single sample in a study of T cell responses to AZD1222 COVID-19 vaccine. Clones were sequenced by immunoSEQ multiplex PCR, and TCRdb holds only the in-frame ones, with some missing. The sample has 150,000 to 200,000 clones, roughly 94% seen once; the top ten hold approximately 1.3%. The source was peripheral blood, collected 28 days after the second AZD1222 dose. All receptors derive from an adult who received the AZD1222 COVID-19 vaccine.

This chain links TRBV6-5 with TRBJ2-7, with TRBD1 identical over 10 bases. Germline CDR1 and CDR2: MNHEY and SVGAGI. The CDR3 totals 13 residues. Trimming at V came to 6 bases and at J to 3 bases, leaving 2 bases not matched to a gene. The CDR3 region is CASRGTGVYEQYF. The CDR3 DNA reads as TGTGCCAGCAGGGGGACAGGGGTCTACGAGCAGTACTTC.

The chain links TRBV6-7 to TRBJ2-7, with 9 bases identical to TRBD2. TRBV6-7 carries the ORF label, with uncertain function. V shed 4 bases, J shed 0 bases, and the junction held 16 bases outside the gene matches. The CDR3 runs to 19 residues. The CDR3 nucleotides read TGTGCCAGCAGTTCAGGACTAGCGAGAAGAATTCGTAACTCCTACGAGCAGTACTTC. Its translation: CASSSGLARRIRNSYEQYF.

The chain has TRBV25-1 and TRBJ2-3; D unclear. Looked up from germline, CDR1 is MGHDK and CDR2 is SYGVNS. The CDR3 length is 14 residues. V dropped 8 bases and J dropped 0 bases, with 12 bases sitting between them. This CDR3 reads CASLKGISTDTQYF. The CDR3 DNA reads TGTGCCAGCCTCAAGGGAATCAGCACAGATACGCAGTATTTT.

The rearrangement joins TRBV28 to TRBJ2-2; D remains unclear. CDR1 is MDHEN and CDR2 is SYDVKM in the germline V gene. The CDR3 runs to 12 residues. Trimming took 7 bases from V and 5 from J, leaving 8 bases between them. The CDR3 DNA sequence: TGTGCCAGCAAGGGTCCTACCGGGGAGCTGTTTTTT. Translated, it gives CASKGPTGELFF.

This clone was counted once. This chain links TRBV29-1 with TRBJ1-1; D unresolved. The CDR3 runs to 11 residues. Germline CDR1 reads SQVTM; CDR2 reads ANQGSEA. V shed 7 bases and J shed 1 base, with 7 bases lying between them. CDR3 sequence: CSGVENTEAFF. DNA of the CDR3: TGCAGCGGGGTAGAGAACACTGAAGCTTTCTTT. Using reference TRBV29-1 and TRBJ1-1 for the parts outside the CDR3, the full variable domain is SAVISQKPSRDICQRGTSLTIQCQVDSQVTMMFWYRQQPGQSLTLIATANQGSEATYESGFVIDKFPISRPNLTFSTLTVSNMSPEDSSIYLCSGVENTEAFFGQGTRLTVV.

The table lists this clone with a count of one. V and J are TRBV6-2 or TRBV6-3 and TRBJ2-6, with TRBD2 as a possible D gene (5 bases). This CDR3 region has 18 residues. Germline CDR1 reads MNHEY; CDR2 reads SVGEGT. Between the trimmed V and J ends, which lost 5 bases and 0 bases, there was a span of 17 bases. DNA of the CDR3: TGTGCCAGCAGTAAGGAGGTATGGGCGACCTCTGGGGCCAACGTCCTGACTTTC. Translating gives CASSKEVWATSGANVLTF.

The CDR3 is CASSQLSGSDNEQFF. CDR3 DNA: TGTGCCAGCAGCCAACTTAGCGGGAGCGACAATGAGCAGTTCTTC. The chain carries TRBV7-3 and TRBJ2-1; TRBD2 aligns across 9 bases. The CDR3 extends over 15 amino acids. V gave up 5 bases and J gave up 5 bases; unmatched junction bases: 7. The germline gives CDR1 SGHTA, CDR2 FQGTGA.

This chain joins TRBV7-9 and TRBJ1-1, with D unresolved. The CDR3 is made up of 13 amino acids. CDR1 SEHNR and CDR2 FQNEAQ come from the germline V gene (reference sequence). Trimming removed 5 bases from V and 11 bases from J, with 18 bases in between. The chain's CDR3 is CASSPRGGSGAFF. In nucleotides, the CDR3 is TGTGCCAGCAGCCCCCGCGGTGGTTCTGGGGCTTTCTTT.

There are a few counts of this clone. This chain connects TRBV19 to TRBJ2-1; 10 bases fit TRBD2. The germline CDR1 and CDR2 sequences are LNHDA and SQIVND (reference sequence). V shed 0 bases, J shed 0 bases, and the junction held 8 bases outside the gene matches. The CDR3 runs 19 residues. DNA for the CDR3: TGTGCCAGTAGTATAGAAGGGGCTAGCGGGAGTCCCTCCTACAATGAGCAGTTCTTC. This codes for CASSIEGASGSPSYNEQFF.

CDR3 residues: CASSLWDGGATDTQYF. CDR3 sequence (DNA): TGTGCCAGCAGTTTATGGGATGGAGGGGCGACAGATACGCAGTATTTT. The chain employs TRBV28 and TRBJ2-3; possibly TRBD2 for D (6 bases). V lost 0 bases, J lost 3 bases, and 13 bases lay in between. Germline CDR1 reads MDHEN; CDR2 reads SYDVKM. The CDR3 is made up of 16 amino acids.

This chain uses TRBV21-1 with TRBJ2-4; TRBD2 reflects the table's D call only, with no check against the DNA. TRBV21-1 is a known pseudogene. The CDR3 extends over 18 amino acids. CDR3 DNA: TGTGCCAGCAGCAAAGAAAGGAGGGGTCGTCTAGCCAAAAACATTCAGTACTTC. As protein: CASSKERRGRLAKNIQYF.

This rearrangement joins TRBV6-5 to TRBJ1-3, with 7 bases lining up with TRBD1. The CDR3 totals 12 residues. The trim removed 8 bases at V and 3 bases at J, leaving 1 base unmatched. Germline lookup yields CDR1 MNHEY and CDR2 SVGAGI. The CDR3 protein is CASDRVGNTIYF. In DNA, the CDR3 is TGTGCCAGCGACAGGGTTGGAAACACCATATATTTT.

Remarks on this clone: One end of the junction fails to match germline, which may point to a read error. The chain is built from TRBV7-9 and TRBJ1-2, with D possibly matching TRBD1 (5 bases). CDR3 size: 12 residues. Germline values: CDR1 SEHNR, CDR2 FQNEAQ (reference sequence). In nucleotides, the CDR3 is TGTGCCAGCAGCTCGGCGCAGGTCCAAGGGGCCTTC. Residues: CASSSAQVQGAF.

The chain has TRBV27 and TRBJ2-5; the D gene could be TRBD1 or TRBD2 (5 bases each). Trimming stripped 4 bases from V and 2 bases from J, with 14 bases between. CDR3 length: 15 residues. CDR1 is MNHEY and CDR2 is SMNVEV in the germline V gene (reference sequence). The CDR3 DNA reads as TGTGCCAGCAGTTCCCCAGGGAGATCACAAGAGACCCAGTACTTC. Protein product: CASSSPGRSQETQYF.

The V gene is TRBV27, the J gene TRBJ1-2; D not resolved. Germline CDR1 MNHEY, CDR2 SMNVEV (reference sequence). The CDR3 runs to 15 residues. V was shortened by 7 bases and J by 0 bases, with 15 bases between the two germline ends. CDR3 protein: CASKKHSRANYGYTF. In DNA form, the CDR3 reads TGTGCCAGCAAGAAGCACTCGCGGGCTAACTATGGCTACACCTTC.

The chain is built from TRBV7-9 and TRBJ2-7, with 8 bases fitting TRBD1. V lost 4 bases and J lost 1; bases outside the gene matches: 6. The CDR3 runs 15 residues. The germline CDR1 and CDR2 sequences are SEHNR and FQNEAQ (reference sequence). CDR3 coding DNA: TGTGCCAGCAGCTCTCCCGGACAGGGTTCCTACGAGCAGTACTTC. As protein: CASSSPGQGSYEQYF.

This sequence joins TRBV4-2 and TRBJ1-1, with a tentative D call TRBD1 (5 bases). Per germline, CDR1 LGHNA and CDR2 YNFKEQ. V was cut by 4 bases and J by 1 base, with 13 bases left in between. CDR3 size: 15 residues. The CDR3 here is CASSPRGAGNTEAFF. The CDR3 DNA is TGTGCCAGCAGCCCTCGCGGGGCGGGGAACACTGAAGCTTTCTTT.

This chain joins TRBV5-1 and TRBJ2-7; the D is unclear. Germline CDR1 and CDR2: SGHRS and YFSETQ. The CDR3 sequence is 12 residues long. V was trimmed by 1 base and J by 3 bases, leaving 5 bases between them. CDR3 DNA: TGCGCCAGCAGCTTGTACGGCTACGAGCAGTACTTC. As protein: CASSLYGYEQYF.

This clone was recorded only once. The CDR3 loop is CASSGGRDQPQHF. CDR3 nucleotide sequence: TGTGCCAGCAGCGGGGGTAGGGATCAGCCCCAGCATTTT. This rearrangement joins TRBV12-3 or TRBV12-4 to TRBJ1-5; tentatively, D is TRBD1 (5 bases). V was shortened by 6 bases and J by 5 bases, with 11 bases between the two germline ends. The CDR3 covers 13 residues.

J is TRBJ1-2 and V is TRBV11-2; 7 positions agree with TRBD1. Per the germline V gene, CDR1 is SGHAT and CDR2 is FQNNGV. V was pared by 6 bases and J by 3 bases, with 10 bases of the junction left unmatched. The CDR3 covers 15 residues. The CDR3 region has the DNA TGTGCCAGCAGGAGATCCGCCCAGGGGGACTATGGCTACACCTTC. It yields the protein CASRRSAQGDYGYTF. Combining the CDR3 with reference TRBV11-2 and TRBJ1-2 gives the whole variable domain EAGVAQSPRYKIIEKRQSVAFWCNPISGHATLYWYQQILGQGPKLLIQFQNNGVVDDSQLPKDRFSAERLKGVDSTLKIQPAKLEDSAVYLCASRRSAQGDYGYTFGSGTRLTVV.

V and J are TRBV6-2 or TRBV6-3 and TRBJ1-4; 10 bases are a match to TRBD1. Germline V gives CDR1 MNHEY, CDR2 SVGEGT. The CDR3 covers 15 residues. Unmatched junction bases numbered 9, after V lost 6 bases and J lost 8 bases. CDR3 bases: TGTGCCAGCAGACCTGACAGGGGGCTATCGGAAAAACTGTTTTTT. Its protein is CASRPDRGLSEKLFF.

The chain has TRBV5-6 and TRBJ1-5, with TRBD1 identical over 9 bases. Looked up from germline, CDR1 is SGHDT and CDR2 is YYEEEE. V shed 0 bases and J 5 bases; nucleotides not matched to a gene: 3. The CDR3 contains 15 residues. The CDR3 DNA is TGTGCCAGCAGCTTGGCGGGACAGGGCTATCAGCCCCAGCATTTT. Amino acids: CASSLAGQGYQPQHF.

The rearrangement joins TRBV2 to TRBJ1-1, with 9 positions matching TRBD1. Germline CDR1 reads SNHLY; CDR2 reads FYNNEI. This CDR3 has 15 residues. Losses at the gene ends were 6 bases for V and 4 bases for J; bases not matched to a gene: 9. The CDR3: CASSDTGGVTTEAFF. CDR3 DNA sequence: TGTGCCAGCAGCGATACAGGGGGCGTGACCACTGAAGCTTTCTTT.

The J gene is TRBJ1-1, the V gene TRBV30, with 10 bases lining up with TRBD1. The CDR3 totals 16 residues. In germline, CDR1 is GTSNPN, CDR2 SVGIG (reference sequence). V shed 4 bases and J 7 bases; nucleotides not matched to a gene: 15. CDR3 residues: CAWTSDGTGEISEAFF. For the CDR3, the DNA is TGTGCCTGGACTTCCGACGGGACAGGGGAAATCAGTGAAGCTTTCTTT.

The rearrangement uses TRBV28 and TRBJ1-4, with D perhaps matching TRBD1 (6 bases). CDR1 is MDHEN, CDR2 SYDVKM, per germline. This CDR3 is 11 amino acids long. The V and J ends lost 2 bases and 12 bases respectively, with 7 bases between them. In nucleotides, the CDR3 is TGTGCCAGCAGTTTAGAGGGGGAACTGTTTTTT. It is translated as CASSLEGELFF.

This chain connects TRBV21-1 to TRBJ2-5; the table's D call, TRBD2, has no DNA check behind it. TRBV21-1 is a pseudogene segment. The CDR3 is 16 residues long. CDR3 nucleotides: TGTGCCAGCAGCTCGGAGAGGCGGGGATACCAAGAGACCCAGTACTTC. Translation gives CASSSERRGYQETQYF.